These T cell receptor beta chains were read from a single sample in a study of T-cell reconstitution after alpha-beta-depleted transplantation in children. TCRdb analysed the PCR reads with MiXCR anew, one entry per CDR3 protein. Of approximately 520,000 distinct CDR3 sequences listed, less than 35% are singletons. Source: PBMCs from the stem cell graft donor, taken from the stem cell graft. The receptors stem from a human donor who donated a stem cell graft to a child with aplastic anemia. CDR3s include the opening cysteine and the closing phenylalanine or tryptophan. The D gene is left open where the match is weak. Size is stated for part of the rows, as once, few or many counts, or as a class when the clone is expanded.

TRBV5-4	TRBJ2-2	.	.	TGTGCCAGCAGCCCTCTTGGGGCGGCGAACACCGGGGAGCTGTTTTTT	CASSPLGAANTGELFF
TRBV10-3	TRBJ1-5	.	.	TGTGCCATCAGTGAAGGGGCTCGCAATCAGCCCCAGCATTTT	CAISEGARNQPQHF
TRBV7-2	TRBJ1-1	.	.	TGTGCCAGCAGCTTAGCCGTGGCAGGACGGACGGCTTTCTTT	CASSLAVAGRTAFF
TRBV7-2	TRBJ2-7	few	.	TGTGCCAGCAGCTTAATGTCTACCCAGCAGTACTTC	CASSLMSTQQYF
TRBV12-3/TRBV12-4	TRBJ2-1	.	.	TGTGCCAGCAGTACGACCGGGGGTGAGCAGTTCTTC	CASSTTGGEQFF
TRBV12-3/TRBV12-4	TRBJ2-2	.	TRBD1	TGTGCCAGCAGGTCCGGGACAGAGAACACCGGGGAGCTGTTTTTT	CASRSGTENTGELFF
TRBV5-1	TRBJ2-2	.	.	TGCGCCAGCAGCTCCAACCCTGGATACACCGGGGAGCTGTTTTTT	CASSSNPGYTGELFF
TRBV29-1	TRBJ2-1	.	TRBD1	TGCAGCGCCCGGGGGGGACAGGGGGTCAATGAGCAGTTCTTC	CSARGGQGVNEQFF
TRBV7-9	TRBJ2-1	few	TRBD2	TGTGCCAGCAGCTTATTTCGCGGGAGGGCCCGCGATGAGCAGTTCTTC	CASSLFRGRARDEQFF
TRBV20-1	TRBJ1-2	.	.	TGCAGTGCTAGGGCTAACTATGGCTACACCTTC	CSARANYGYTF
TRBV7-2	TRBJ2-3	.	TRBD1	TGTGCCAGCAGCTTAGGGACAGGGATTACAGATACGCAGTATTTT	CASSLGTGITDTQYF
TRBV6-2/TRBV6-3	TRBJ2-1	.	TRBD2	TGTGCCAGCAGTTACGGCCTAGCGGGAGGGTACAATGAGCAGTTCTTC	CASSYGLAGGYNEQFF
TRBV5-1	TRBJ2-7	.	.	TGCGCCAGCAGCTTTGGTTCTCGGGGCACCTACGAGCAGTACTTC	CASSFGSRGTYEQYF
TRBV27	TRBJ2-5	.	.	TGTGCCAGCAGTCTAAGCCCCTGGGATATGAGGGAGACCCAGTACTTC	CASSLSPWDMRETQYF
TRBV4-1	TRBJ2-7	.	.	TGCGCCAGCAGCCGTGGACAACCGGCCGAAGGCGAGCAGTACTTC	CASSRGQPAEGEQYF
TRBV20-1	TRBJ2-1	few	TRBD2	TGCAGTGCTAATAGCGGGCCTTCTTACAATGAGCAGTTCTTC	CSANSGPSYNEQFF
TRBV5-1	TRBJ1-1	.	.	TGCGCCAGCCGTTCGCTAGGGTTTGGAGCGAACACTGAAGCTTTCTTT	CASRSLGFGANTEAFF
TRBV29-1	TRBJ1-1	.	.	TGCAGCGTTAAAGTTTGGGGTGAAGCTTTCTTT	CSVKVWGEAFF
TRBV6-1	TRBJ2-7	few	.	TGTGCCAGCAGTGAAGCTAGGCAGGGATTCTACGAGCAGTACTTC	CASSEARQGFYEQYF
TRBV9	TRBJ2-7	.	TRBD1	TGTGCCAGCAGCGTAGGGGCGGACAGGGCCTACGAGCAGTACTTC	CASSVGADRAYEQYF
TRBV5-4	TRBJ1-1	.	.	TGTGCCAGCAGCTTGATTGTGGGGGTCGGTTTCACTGAAGCTTTCTTT	CASSLIVGVGFTEAFF
TRBV29-1	TRBJ2-5	few	.	TGCAGCGTTGTTTTGTTGGAGACCCAGTACTTC	CSVVLLETQYF